The present T cell receptor beta chain was sequenced within a study of blood T cell repertoires in COVID-19. Overall study context: T cells, B-cell-depleted T cells, or PBMCs supplied cDNA or gDNA.

Data came from immunoSEQ multiplex PCR; TCRdb stores just in-frame clones and leaves some out. The sample holds 50,000 or so clones, 75% to 80% seen once. Trimming took 4 bases from V and 8 from J, leaving 17 bases between them. This CDR3 region has 15 residues. Germline CDR1 and CDR2: SGHDN and FVKESK. This clone was counted a single time. The TCR comes from a human donor with active or convalescent COVID-19. The donor label of this sample is uncertain. The specimen sequenced was peripheral blood. The V gene is TRBV14, the J gene TRBJ1-4, with D hard to call. CDR3 DNA sequence: TGTGCCAGCAGCCTCCAAGCACTTGGCGGGGAAAAACTGTTTTTT. Residues: CASSLQALGGEKLFF. Based on the CDR3 plus reference TRBV14 and TRBJ1-4, the full variable domain is EAGVTQFPSHSVIEKGQTVTLRCDPISGHDNLYWYRRVMGKEIKFLLHFVKESKQDESGMPNNRFLAERTGGTYSTLKVQPAELEDSGVYFCASSLQALGGEKLFFGSGTQLSVL.